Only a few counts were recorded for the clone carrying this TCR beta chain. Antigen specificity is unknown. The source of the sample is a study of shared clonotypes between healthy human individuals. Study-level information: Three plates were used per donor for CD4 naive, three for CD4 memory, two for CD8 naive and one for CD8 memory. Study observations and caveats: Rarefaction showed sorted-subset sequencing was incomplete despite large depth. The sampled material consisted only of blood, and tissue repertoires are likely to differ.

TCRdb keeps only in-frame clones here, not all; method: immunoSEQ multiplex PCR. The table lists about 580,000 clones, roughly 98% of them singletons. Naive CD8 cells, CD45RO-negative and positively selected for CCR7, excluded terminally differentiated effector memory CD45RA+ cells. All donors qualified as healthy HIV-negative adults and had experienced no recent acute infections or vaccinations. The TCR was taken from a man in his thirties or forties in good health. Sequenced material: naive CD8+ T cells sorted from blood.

The CDR3 coding sequence is TGTGCCAGCAGTTACCAGAAACACCTTTTGAACACTGAAGCTTTCTTT. Amino acids: CASSYQKHLLNTEAFF. The chain recombines TRBV6-6 with TRBJ1-1; D call uncertain. This CDR3 is built from 16 residues. Germline lookup yields CDR1 MNHNY and CDR2 SVGAGI (reference sequence). Trimming took 2 bases from V and 0 from J, leaving 13 bases between them.